These 21 T cell receptor beta chains were sequenced from one sample in a study of T cells in Graves' hyperthyroidism and ophthalmopathy. Using RNA transcripts as the source, TCR beta CDR3 regions were amplified. Researchers ran a first-round RT-PCR on the TCR CDR3 using the HTBI primer set. TCRdb used MiXCR to reprocess the multiplex PCR reads, holding one entry per CDR3 protein. The table has about 300,000 distinct CDR3 sequences, around a sixth seen once. The specimen sequenced was blood. These receptors were obtained from a man younger than 45 with Graves' hyperthyroidism.

The sample holds many counts of this clonotype. The V call is TRBV11-3, the J call TRBJ1-2, with D maybe TRBD1 (5 bases). The CDR3 is made up of 16 amino acids. The germline V and J ends were trimmed by 1 base and 0 bases, with 12 bases remaining between them. CDR1 SGHNT and CDR2 YENEEA come from the germline V gene. CDR3 DNA: TGTGCCAGCAGCTTAGGAGGGGCAGCAGCTAACTATGGCTACACCTTC. The encoded protein is CASSLGGAAANYGYTF.

The chain is built from TRBV6-5 and TRBJ2-7, with D unclear. Germline V gives CDR1 MNHEY, CDR2 SVGAGI. This CDR3 region has 13 residues. V was pared by 2 bases and J by 1 base, with 6 bases between. The CDR3 DNA reads TGTGCCAGCAGTTACCAGAGATCCTACGAGCAGTACTTC. Its protein is CASSYQRSYEQYF.

On this clonotype itself: Just one base apart from a much larger clone, this may be a read error. The gene calls are TRBV12-3 or TRBV12-4 and TRBJ1-1; D is ambiguous. The CDR3 extends over 14 amino acids. CDR3 DNA: TGTGCCAGCGGTTTTCGGCAGGAAGACACTGAAGCTTTCTTT. Translating gives CASGFRQEDTEAFF.

The chain combines TRBV30 with TRBJ2-7; 7 bases fit TRBD1. This CDR3 has 14 amino acids. CDR1 GTSNPN and CDR2 SVGIG come from the germline V gene (reference sequence). Unmatched junction bases numbered 9, after V lost 3 bases and J lost 4 bases. CDR3 in DNA: TGTGCCTGGAGCGAGGGGGCCGGATGGTACGAGCAGTACTTC. This encodes CAWSEGAGWYEQYF.

This clonotype occurred many times. This rearrangement joins TRBV28 to TRBJ2-5; 7 positions match TRBD2. V was pared by 6 bases and J by 5 bases, with 18 bases of the junction left unmatched. CDR3 size: 17 residues. The V gene's germline CDR1 is MDHEN and CDR2 SYDVKM. CDR3 DNA: TGTGCCAGCAGGGCCCGGCGAGCGGGAACTTGGGGGGAGACCCAGTACTTC. It is translated as CASRARRAGTWGETQYF.

In this sample, this clonotype turned up many times. The V gene is TRBV11-1, the J gene TRBJ1-1; 7 bases line up with TRBD1. Germline assignment: CDR1 SGHAT and CDR2 FQDESV (reference sequence). This CDR3 contains 14 residues. V shed 5 bases, J shed 8 bases, and the junction held 11 bases outside the gene matches. The CDR3, as DNA: TGTGCCAGCAGCCGGGTAGTGGGACAGTGGGAAGCTTTCTTT. Protein sequence: CASSRVVGQWEAFF.

There are a few counts of this clonotype. The chain recombines TRBV20-1 with TRBJ1-2; 9 bases agree with TRBD1. V lost 5 bases, J lost 3 bases, and 13 bases stayed unmatched. The CDR3 contains 16 residues. Germline CDR1 and CDR2: DFQATT and SNEGSKA (reference sequence). The CDR3 nucleotides are TGCAGTGCTCGCGGACAGGGGCTTCACCCGTACTATGGCTACACCTTC. Encoded protein: CSARGQGLHPYYGYTF.

In this sample, this clonotype turned up a few times. The CDR3 DNA follows: TGTGCCACCAGCAGAATAAAGAACACTGAAGCTTTCTTT. Amino acids: CATSRIKNTEAFF. The chain carries TRBV15 and TRBJ1-1; D is unclear. The CDR3 is made up of 13 amino acids. In germline, CDR1 is LNHNV, CDR2 YYDKDF (reference sequence). Trimming pared 2 bases from V and 1 base from J, leaving 5 bases between.

This clonotype was observed at least ten times. CDR3 region: CASSLGSGSSYNEQFF. DNA of the CDR3: TGTGCCAGCAGCTTGGGTAGCGGGAGCTCCTACAATGAGCAGTTCTTC. V is TRBV11-1 and J is TRBJ2-1; 9 bases align to TRBD2. Germline CDR1 and CDR2: SGHAT and FQDESV (reference sequence). Trimming cost V 3 bases and J 0 bases; bases outside gene matches: 3. This CDR3 is 16 amino acids long.

This clonotype has at least ten counts. The chain links TRBV27 to TRBJ1-2, with TRBD1 matching 8 bases. With V trimmed by 3 bases and J by 1 base, 10 bases remained unmatched. Germline lookup yields CDR1 MNHEY and CDR2 SMNVEV (reference sequence). The length of the CDR3 is 17 residues. The CDR3 coding sequence is TGTGCCAGCAGTTTGGAGGGGAAGGGACAGGATAACTATGGCTACACCTTC. Translating gives CASSLEGKGQDNYGYTF.

This clonotype occurred a few times. The V call is TRBV9, the J call TRBJ1-2; TRBD1 is a possible D gene (6 bases). CDR3 length: 16 residues. The germline V gene encodes CDR1 SGDLS and CDR2 YYNGEE. V lost 4 bases and J 8 bases, leaving 24 bases between the germline ends. The CDR3 DNA reads as TGTGCCAGCAGCCCACGCCTACCTGGACCGACAGGCGGCTACACCTTC. As protein: CASSPRLPGPTGGYTF.

In its sample, this clonotype was seen many times. The chain carries TRBV15 and TRBJ1-5; D unresolved. The CDR3 is made up of 14 amino acids. V was trimmed by 0 bases and J by 6 bases, leaving 9 bases between them. CDR1 is LNHNV and CDR2 is YYDKDF in the germline V gene (reference sequence). The CDR3 region is CATSREVMSQPQHF. The CDR3 DNA reads as TGTGCCACCAGCAGAGAGGTGATGTCTCAGCCCCAGCATTTT.

The chain has TRBV28 and TRBJ1-4; D is unclear. This CDR3 contains 13 residues. Trimming took off 7 bases at V and 3 bases at J, with 9 bases between the two ends. Germline V gene sequence: CDR1 MDHEN, CDR2 SYDVKM. The CDR3, as DNA: TGTGCCAGCATGGGTGGGGCTAATGAAAAACTGTTTTTT. It is translated as CASMGGANEKLFF.

This clonotype was recorded many times. The gene calls are TRBV2 and TRBJ2-1; TRBD2 matches at 7 bases. Germline-derived CDR1 and CDR2 are SNHLY and FYNNEI. The length of the CDR3 is 13 residues. The V and J ends lost 6 bases and 10 bases, in that order; junction bases with no gene match: 9. The CDR3 loop is CASRGTSVGEQFF. The DNA for the CDR3 is TGTGCCAGCAGAGGTACTAGCGTCGGGGAGCAGTTCTTC.

For this clonotype: This may be a read error: a much more frequent sequence differs by one nucleotide. This sequence joins TRBV20-1 and TRBJ2-1, with 15 bases that match TRBD2. CDR1 and CDR2 (germline): DFQATT, SNEGSKA (reference sequence). The CDR3 is 14 amino acids. With V trimmed by 8 bases and J by 6 bases, 5 bases remained unmatched. The CDR3 DNA reads as TGCAGTTCGCCGGGACTAGCGGGAGGCAATGAGCAGTTCTTC. Amino acid sequence: CSSPGLAGGNEQFF.

The gene calls are TRBV20-1 and TRBJ2-7; TRBD1 matches 7 bases. The CDR3 contains 13 residues. V was clipped by 5 bases and J by 0 bases; unmatched bases: 4. From germline, CDR1 is DFQATT and CDR2 SNEGSKA (reference sequence). In DNA form, the CDR3 reads TGCAGTGCTCTCGAGGGGGCCTCCTACGAGCAGTACTTC. Translating it yields CSALEGASYEQYF.

This chain uses TRBV20-1 with TRBJ1-6; 7 bases agree with TRBD1. J gave up 4 bases and V 4 bases, and 4 bases lay outside the gene matches. The germline V gene encodes CDR1 DFQATT and CDR2 SNEGSKA (reference sequence). This CDR3 has 14 amino acids. CDR3 protein: CSATSGQYNSPLHF. The CDR3 DNA reads TGCAGTGCTACATCGGGACAGTATAATTCACCCCTCCACTTT.

The V call is TRBV6-1, the J call TRBJ1-1; TRBD1 agrees at 10 bases. This CDR3 contains 15 residues. Germline CDR1 MNHNS, CDR2 SASEGT. Trimming removed 7 bases from V and 4 bases from J; junction bases left unmatched: 9. In DNA, the CDR3 is TGTGCCAGCACCCGCGACAGGGGGCTGAGCACTGAAGCTTTCTTT. Its translation: CASTRDRGLSTEAFF.

This clonotype turned up a few times. This chain joins TRBV7-6 and TRBJ2-7; TRBD1 matches 7 bases. Germline V gene sequence: CDR1 SGHVS, CDR2 FNYEAQ. The CDR3 spans 16 residues. With V trimmed by 5 bases and J by 2 bases, 12 bases remained unmatched. In DNA form, the CDR3 reads TGTGCCAGCAGCGTACGACAGGGCCGTGGGGCCTACGAGCAGTACTTC. Amino acid sequence: CASSVRQGRGAYEQYF.

Worth noting for this clonotype: Just one base apart from a much larger clone, this may be a read error. The chain recombines TRBV30 with TRBJ2-1; D possibly corresponds to TRBD2 (5 bases). Germline CDR1 reads GTSNPN; CDR2 reads SVGIG (reference sequence). The CDR3 covers 13 residues. The DNA of the CDR3 is TGTGCCTGGAGCCAATCCTGGAGGAATGACCAGTTCTTC. Its protein is CAWSQSWRNDQFF. The full variable domain, rest sourced from reference TRBV30 and TRBJ2-1, is SQTIHQWPATLVQPVGSPLSLECTVEGTSNPNLYWYRQAAGRGLQLLFYSVGIGQISSEVPQNLSASRPQDRQFILSSKKLLLSDSGFYLCAWSQSWRNDQFFGPGTRLTVL.

The rearrangement links TRBV19 to TRBJ2-6; D remains unclear. Germline V lookup: CDR1 LNHDA, CDR2 SQIVND (reference sequence). The V gene lost 5 bases and the J gene lost 0 bases, with 14 bases spanning the gap. The CDR3 is 17 amino acids. The CDR3 DNA reads TGTGCCAGTAGTTTGTCACCACGCCTCTCTGGGGCCAACGTCCTGACTTTC. Its protein product is CASSLSPRLSGANVLTF.